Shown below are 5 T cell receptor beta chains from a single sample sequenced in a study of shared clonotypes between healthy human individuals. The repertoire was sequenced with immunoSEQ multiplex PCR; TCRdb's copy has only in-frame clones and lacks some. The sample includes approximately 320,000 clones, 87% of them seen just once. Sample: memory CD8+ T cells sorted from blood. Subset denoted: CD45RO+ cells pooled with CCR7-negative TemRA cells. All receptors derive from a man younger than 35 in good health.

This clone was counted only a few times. The CDR3, as DNA: TGTGCCAGCAGTTACTCAGAATTTGGGACCCAGTACTTC. Its translation: CASSYSEFGTQYF. The chain employs TRBV6-5 and TRBJ2-5, with no clear D. This CDR3 spans 13 amino acids. In germline, CDR1 is MNHEY, CDR2 SVGAGI. Trimming removed 0 bases at V and 7 bases at J, with 9 bases between.

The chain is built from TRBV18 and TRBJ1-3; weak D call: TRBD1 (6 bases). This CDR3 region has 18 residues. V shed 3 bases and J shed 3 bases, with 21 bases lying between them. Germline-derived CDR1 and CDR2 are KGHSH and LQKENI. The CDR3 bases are TGTGCCAGCTCACCCCGTTGGGGGAACAGGGATAATGGAAACACCATATATTTT. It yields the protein CASSPRWGNRDNGNTIYF. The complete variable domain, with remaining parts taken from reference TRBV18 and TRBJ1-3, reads NAGVMQNPRHLVRRRGQEARLRCSPMKGHSHVYWYRQLPEEGLKFMVYLQKENIIDESGMPKERFSAEFPKEGPSILRIQQVVRGDSAAYFCASSPRWGNRDNGNTIYFGEGSWLTVV.

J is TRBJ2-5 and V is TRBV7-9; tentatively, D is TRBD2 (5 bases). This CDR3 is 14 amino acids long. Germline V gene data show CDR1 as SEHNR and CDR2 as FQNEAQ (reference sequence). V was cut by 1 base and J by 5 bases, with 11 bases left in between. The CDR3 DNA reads TGTGCCAGCAGCTTAGGAGGGTCCCTCGAGACCCAGTACTTC. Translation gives CASSLGGSLETQYF. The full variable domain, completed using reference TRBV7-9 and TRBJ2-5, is DTGVSQNPRHKITKRGQNVTFRCDPISEHNRLYWYRQTLGQGPEFLTYFQNEAQLEKSRLLSDRFSAERPKGSFSTLEIQRTEQGDSAMYLCASSLGGSLETQYFGPGTRLLVL.

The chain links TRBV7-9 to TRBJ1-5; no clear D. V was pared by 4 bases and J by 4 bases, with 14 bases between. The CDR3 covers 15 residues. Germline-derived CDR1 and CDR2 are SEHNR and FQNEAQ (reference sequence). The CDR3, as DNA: TGTGCCAGCAGCTCTAGTGTAGGGAGGAATCAGCCCCAGCATTTT. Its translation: CASSSSVGRNQPQHF.

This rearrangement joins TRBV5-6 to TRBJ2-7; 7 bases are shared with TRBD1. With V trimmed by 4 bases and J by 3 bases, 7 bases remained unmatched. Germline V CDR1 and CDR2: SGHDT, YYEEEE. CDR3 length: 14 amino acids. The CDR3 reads CASSGNRGYYEQYF. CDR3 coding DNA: TGTGCCAGCAGCGGGAACAGGGGATACTACGAGCAGTACTTC.